This T cell receptor (beta chain) was captured in a study of T cells in Graves' hyperthyroidism and ophthalmopathy. Amplification targeted TCR beta CDR3 regions from RNA transcripts. An initial round of RT-PCR targeting the TCR CDR3 relied on the HTBI primer set. Each CDR3 protein is one row after TCRdb ran MiXCR on the multiplex PCR reads. The table lists more than 500,000 distinct CDR3 sequences, under 20% of them singletons. CDR1 is KGHSH and CDR2 is LQKENI in the germline V gene. V was pared by 8 bases and J by 6 bases, with 14 bases between. This CDR3 is 12 amino acids long. Newly diagnosed hyperthyroidism patients aged 18 to 65 years had disease lasting under 2 months.

The receptor comes from a woman aged 30 to 39 with Graves' hyperthyroidism. The chain has TRBV18 and TRBJ2-7, with unresolved D. The sample consisted of blood. DNA of the CDR3: TGTGCCAGCAGTTACCAGGTGGCCGAGCAGTACTTC. This gives the protein CASSYQVAEQYF.